This T cell receptor beta chain stems from a study of cytomegalovirus exposure and HLA in healthy donors (dated by TCRdb to the late 2010s). Regarding the complete study: An earlier analysis of fewer than 750 of the donors reported approximately 300 Gb of sequence data and 95 million to 130 million unique TCR beta sequences obtained from around 180 million T cells. Roughly 300 gigabases of sequencing data and around 80 million unique TCR sequences made up an early release that covered over 550 HLA-typed donors. Among the roughly 390 genotyped donors, approximately 82% belonged to the genetic ancestry cluster associated with self-reported Caucasian donors. The aim of the study was to test whether cataloging public T cell receptors could identify signatures of past pathogen exposure. The study used immunosequencing to profile the T cell repertoires of about 670 subjects and linked those repertoires to cytomegalovirus serostatus. Along with the approximately 700-subject first cohort, a separate validation cohort of more than 90 different subjects was used. To predict cytomegalovirus infection status, the study brought together high-throughput TCR immunosequencing, statistical association of individual TCRs with disease status, and machine learning. To study patterns of TCR occurrence, a later analysis re-analyzed previously published TCR beta repertoires from under 750 donors and added high-resolution HLA genotyping. The later analysis used no new phenotypic data to find candidate immune exposures, relying instead on TCR beta sequences and their occurrence across donors. An earlier analysis of fewer than 700 of the donors applied high-throughput TCR beta sequencing to assess whether each TCR beta V gene segment acted as functional or pseudogenic. Donor age, sex, ethnicity and CMV serostatus were collected together with the repertoire data. In a later genetic analysis, genome-wide SNP genotypes for about three fifths of the roughly 670 donors were used, and that subset was treated as a discovery cohort. Every repertoire in the discovery cohort had been generated on one and the same sequencing platform. HLA typing included class I and class II loci at four-digit resolution. Typing coverage differed by locus: A, B, C, DRB1 and DQB1 were typed in roughly 629-630 donors, DQA1 in about 510, DPA1 in around 600, and DPB1 in around 490. About five DR-DQ haplotypes were handled as single units for association and clustering because linkage in the cohort was strong. Across approximately 420 genotyped donors of the cohort, an average of about 250,000 unique TCR beta nucleotide sequences per donor were sequenced, and approximately 17% of those sequences were non-productive. The full study reports these points: A total of around 150 TCR beta chains were listed by the study as associated with cytomegalovirus. Compared with the roughly 710-donor mean, donors in an Asian-associated ancestry cluster had fewer N-insertions in productive TCRs, according to a later genetic analysis. V-gene and J-gene trimming of TCR beta chains was associated with a missense DCLRE1C variant in a later genetic analysis, and the association was replicated in an independent cohort. A cluster of highly shared sequence variants was judged likely to represent a technical artifact of the sequencing pipeline. A later analysis found that HLA-associated TCR beta chains were more clonally expanded and had lower generation probabilities than equally common non-associated chains. A further reported finding was that TCR beta sequences accurately predicted the HLA-A and HLA-B alleles for most subjects in the first cohort. This cohort had only TCR beta chains sequenced, and the lack of alpha or paired-chain data limited which features could be detected. In vitro tests confirmed that a few of the cytomegalovirus-associated TCR beta chains recognize cytomegalovirus antigens. Correlated functional status among segregating V segments might reflect linkage disequilibrium, but an unknown experimental factor could not be ruled out. At a false discovery rate of 0.05, a later analysis linked under 20,000 TCR beta sequences to specific HLA alleles. Some IMGT-functional V segments, including TRBV6-2 and TRBV6-3, could not be told apart with the 87-base-pair reads, so those segments were excluded. Because counts were too low, around 18 rarely observed V segments, including chromosome 9 orphons, were left out of the earlier analysis of approximately 580 of the donors. Because some donors lacked HLA typing at each locus, the association tests relied only on the typed subset. In an earlier analysis of more than 450 of the donors, most TCR beta V segments were observed in productive rearrangements about 90% or about 30% of the time, broadly matching IMGT annotations. Most TCR sequences were observed very rarely across donors, whereas some public TCRs were present in many individuals. A later analysis found that most CMV-associated TCR beta chains appeared HLA-restricted, with HLA associations seemingly driven largely by CMV exposure. In a later analysis, several top co-occurrence clusters were reported to appear linked to parvovirus B19, influenza, CMV and Epstein-Barr virus. Immune exposure information for the cohort was limited to CMV serostatus. Roughly uniform sequencing depth across donors was assumed in presence/absence analyses, although this assumption may not hold. Assigning TCR associations to individual alleles was difficult when HLA alleles, especially DR and DQ, strongly co-occurred. In both the original and validation cohorts, the classifier was reported to diagnose cytomegalovirus status with high specificity and sensitivity. In a later analysis, the rate of TCR association differed among HLA loci, with DRB1 alleles having the most associated TCRs and HLA-C alleles having the fewest. According to the authors, the approach could potentially be generalized to other disease states and immunological phenotypes.

In total, fewer than 750 healthy bone marrow donors made up the cohort. All cohort members were sampled while nominally healthy, although unrecorded immune exposures were likely present. The donor was CMV seronegative and was included in the group of approximately 350 seronegative cohort members. Every donor gave a peripheral blood sample, and the peripheral blood mononuclear cells from that sample were used for TCR beta sequencing. Genomic DNA extraction from the blood cell samples was performed with the Qiagen DNeasy Blood Extraction Kit. With regard to this clone: Its antigen remains undetermined. The sample holds no much larger clone one base away, and base qualities are not on file.

CDR1 SGHVS and CDR2 FQNEAQ were looked up in the germline V gene. The CDR3 holds 15 amino acids from the cysteine to the phenylalanine. Only CDR3 DNA is held: 45 bases, read in frame from base 1. The junction carries 14 bases between V and J, which are trimmed by 5 bases and 1 base respectively. Library method: the immunoSEQ multiplex PCR assay. For the multiplex PCR, a mixture combining 60 forward primers for TCR Vbeta segments and 13 reverse primers for TCR Jbeta segments was used. Amplification of the CDR3 region of rearranged TCR beta genes was performed with a multiplex PCR assay on genomic DNA. The Illumina HiSeq System was used to sequence the amplified TCR beta libraries as 87-base-pair reads. As for the authors' bioinformatics: Across the 700 or so repertoires, a later analysis counted approximately 75 million unique TCR beta chains, some 11 million of which were shared by at least two donors. Raw reads were error-corrected and collapsed into unique sequences with a nearest-neighbor algorithm that merged closely related sequences to remove PCR and sequencing errors. CDR3 sequences were aligned to IMGT reference sequences to assign V, D and J gene segments. Each retained sequence needed at least a six-nucleotide match to both a V gene segment and a J gene segment. Rearrangements were called productive when the CDR3 lacked stop codons and stayed in frame with V and J; all others were non-productive. Following IMGT convention, CDR3 was defined as the stretch from the second conserved V-encoded cysteine up to the conserved J-encoded phenylalanine. Sequences without an unambiguous match to a single V gene segment were excluded from the earlier analysis of several hundred of the donors. In an earlier analysis of some 590 of the donors, V segments were called functional above 56.7% productive rearrangements and were called segregating when the between-donor standard deviation exceeded 5%. To diagnose cytomegalovirus status from the catalog of TCR beta chain sequences, a statistical classification framework was built. A later analysis assigned V and J genes by comparing TCR nucleotide sequences with IMGT/GENE-DB human TR gene sequences. The TCRdist pipeline was used in a later analysis to assign CDR3 sequences and most-parsimonious VDJ recombination scenarios. In a later analysis, every TCR beta chain was defined by the combination of its CDR3 amino acid sequence and its V-gene family, and reads without a unique V-gene family were dropped. As a way to deal with suspected cross-contamination and a sequencing artifact, a later analysis dropped under 600 nucleotide sequences that were highly shared and had low generation probability. In a later analysis, a clonal expansion index for each public chain was calculated from normalized within-repertoire ranks of inferred template counts. A later analysis computed generation probabilities with a VDJ recombination model fitted to out-of-frame rearrangements, and checked the results against IGoR. In a later analysis, hypergeometric tests were used to score TCR-TCR, TCR-HLA and TCR-CMV co-occurrence, with a repertoire-size bias correction applied to TCR pairs. To estimate false discovery rates, a later analysis permuted the HLA or CMV assignments 20 times. In a later analysis, co-occurring TCRs were grouped using DBSCAN, and TCRdist sequence similarity was added for clustering within HLA-allele-positive subsets. Co-occurrence clustering excluded repertoires with fewer than 30,000 or more than 120,000 public chains, plus five with anomalous nucleotide sharing. Drawn from immuneACCESS, this table holds only the in-frame rearrangements with V and J called that TCRdb kept. Clones are partly lost; checked studies trace under half to an unresolved V gene and leave the rest unexplained. Clone size and V and J calls were adopted from that table, with D and trimming inferred from the DNA. The sample table holds some 95,000 clones, of which roughly 71% were seen once. The ten largest make up approximately 5% of the sample.

This TCR was sampled from a woman in her forties in good health and CMV-seronegative. Input material: PBMCs. The chain is encoded by TRBV7-8 joined to TRBJ1-1, and perhaps TRBD1 as D gene, on 5 matching bases. Here is the DNA: TGTGCCAGCAGCCTCGTAGGGGAGGGGAACACTGAAGCTTTCTTT. This translates into CASSLVGEGNTEAFF.